These T cell receptor beta chains were read from a single sample in a study of blood T cell repertoires in COVID-19. The assay was immunoSEQ multiplex PCR, and TCRdb's table has in-frame clones only and misses some. The sample includes more than 300,000 clones, more than 85% of them seen just once. Sequenced material: PBMCs or T cells enriched from blood (not recorded which). The receptor source for this set is a woman aged 25 to 39 who had recovered from COVID-19. Both conserved end residues are part of each CDR3. The D gene is left open where the match is weak. Size tells how often a clone was seen (once, few, many) or the class of an expanded clone, and some rows leave it out.

cdr3_aa	cdr3_nt	clone_size	j_call	d_call	v_call
CASSFVYSAGLEAFF	TGCGCCAGCAGCTTCGTATATTCGGCGGGACTTGAAGCTTTCTTT	few	TRBJ1-1	.	TRBV5-1
CASSLNTGTGEQYF	TGTGCCAGCAGCCTTAATACAGGGACCGGCGAGCAGTACTTC	.	TRBJ2-7	.	TRBV11-2
CASSQTGTSGYEQYF	TGTGCCAGCTCACAAACCGGGACTAGCGGCTACGAGCAGTACTTC	.	TRBJ2-7	TRBD2	TRBV18
CASSPGLAALDTQYF	TGTGCCAGCAGCCCGGGACTAGCGGCTTTAGATACGCAGTATTTT	.	TRBJ2-3	TRBD2	TRBV3-1/TRBV3-2
CASGTEGTPLHF	TGTGCCAGTGGGACGGAGGGAACACCCCTCCACTTT	.	TRBJ1-6	.	TRBV19
CAWSVRGGAYGYTF	TGTGCCTGGAGCGTCCGAGGGGGCGCCTATGGCTACACCTTC	.	TRBJ1-2	TRBD1	TRBV30
CASSQQTRNTEAFF	TGTGCCAGCAGCCAACAGACACGGAACACTGAAGCTTTCTTT	.	TRBJ1-1	.	TRBV4-2
CASSNPGQGNYGYTF	TGTGCCAGCAGTAACCCGGGACAGGGAAACTATGGCTACACCTTC	.	TRBJ1-2	TRBD1	TRBV6-5
CVSAASPLGYTF	TGTGTATCAGCCGCTAGCCCCTTGGGCTACACCTTC	.	TRBJ1-2	.	TRBV28
CASRAEDSYGYTF	TGTGCCAGCAGGGCCGAAGACAGTTATGGCTACACCTTC	.	TRBJ1-2	.	TRBV12-3/TRBV12-4
CATIGQGPYEQYF	TGTGCCACAATCGGACAGGGACCCTACGAGCAGTACTTC	.	TRBJ2-7	TRBD1	TRBV10-3
CASSSTGAGGYTF	TGTGCCAGCAGTTCAACAGGGGCCGGAGGCTACACCTTC	.	TRBJ1-2	TRBD1	TRBV6-4
CAISQGVSSGNTIYF	TGTGCCATCAGTCAAGGGGTTAGCTCTGGAAACACCATATATTTT	.	TRBJ1-3	.	TRBV10-3
CASSLGGGPTEAFF	TGTGCCAGCAGCTTAGGGGGGGGGCCCACTGAAGCTTTCTTT	.	TRBJ1-1	.	TRBV11-2
CASSRDRENYGYTF	TGTGCCAGCAGCAGGGACAGGGAGAACTATGGCTACACCTTC	.	TRBJ1-2	TRBD1	TRBV7-2
CASSLETGPNNEQFF	TGTGCCAGCAGCTTAGAGACAGGCCCGAACAATGAGCAGTTCTTC	once	TRBJ2-1	.	TRBV7-9
CASSLGGGSTYEQYF	TGTGCCAGCAGCTTGGGGGGTGGGTCGACTTACGAGCAGTACTTC	.	TRBJ2-7	.	TRBV7-2
CASSSRQGREETQYF	TGTGCCAGCAGCTCCCGCCAGGGTCGGGAGGAGACCCAGTACTTC	.	TRBJ2-5	.	TRBV7-8
CASKPGGSQPQHF	TGTGCCAGCAAGCCAGGGGGAAGTCAGCCCCAGCATTTT	.	TRBJ1-5	TRBD1	TRBV28
CASSQEGGPLTDTQYF	TGTGCCAGCAGCCAAGAGGGGGGGCCGTTGACAGATACGCAGTATTTT	.	TRBJ2-3	.	TRBV3-1/TRBV3-2
CASKRASGRDREATGELFF	TGTGCCAGCAAAAGGGCTAGCGGGAGAGATAGGGAGGCCACCGGGGAGCTGTTTTTT	few	TRBJ2-2	.	TRBV21-1
CAISNGAGNTEAFF	TGTGCCATCAGTAACGGTGCAGGGAACACTGAAGCTTTCTTT	once	TRBJ1-1	.	TRBV10-3
CASSWTSGSLGYNEQFF	TGCGCCAGCAGTTGGACTAGCGGGAGCTTGGGCTACAATGAGCAGTTCTTC	.	TRBJ2-1	TRBD2	TRBV10-2
CASSLGGTGVRGEKLFF	TGTGCCAGCAGCTTGGGTGGGACAGGGGTACGCGGTGAAAAACTGTTTTTT	.	TRBJ1-4	TRBD1	TRBV5-4
CASRSPVIYSNQPQHF	TGTGCCAGCAGGTCCCCCGTCATCTATAGCAATCAGCCCCAGCATTTT	.	TRBJ1-5	.	TRBV28
CASSAEDSHYGYTF	TGTGCCAGCAGCGCCGAGGACAGTCACTATGGCTACACCTTC	.	TRBJ1-2	.	TRBV5-6
CAQTAGQGLNTEAFF	TGTGCCCAAACAGCGGGACAGGGACTGAACACTGAAGCTTTCTTT	.	TRBJ1-1	TRBD1	TRBV30
CAIRGKREGYNEQFF	TGTGCCATCAGAGGAAAGCGGGAGGGATACAATGAGCAGTTCTTC	.	TRBJ2-1	TRBD2	TRBV10-3
CASRSTGGRYEQYF	TGTGCCAGTAGATCGACTGGCGGGAGGTACGAGCAGTACTTC	.	TRBJ2-7	TRBD2	TRBV19
CASSSGSGGYEQYF	TGTGCCAGCAGTTCGGGATCCGGGGGGTACGAGCAGTACTTC	.	TRBJ2-7	TRBD2	TRBV5-5
CAIKGTSTDTQYF	TGTGCCATCAAGGGGACTAGCACAGATACGCAGTATTTT	.	TRBJ2-3	.	TRBV10-3
CASSFRQGSTGELFF	TGCGCCAGCAGCTTCCGACAGGGGAGCACCGGGGAGCTGTTTTTT	.	TRBJ2-2	TRBD1	TRBV4-1
CASSQNLWQQETQYF	TGTGCCAGCAGCCAAAACCTTTGGCAGCAAGAGACCCAGTACTTC	.	TRBJ2-5	.	TRBV3-1/TRBV3-2
CASSPSEGHLYGYTF	TGTGCCAGCAGCCCCTCCGAGGGACACCTCTATGGCTACACCTTC	.	TRBJ1-2	.	TRBV27
CASSEIQGTRGYTF	TGTGCCAGCAGCGAAATCCAGGGGACGCGTGGCTACACCTTC	.	TRBJ1-2	.	TRBV2
CASSLTGAPGELFF	TGTGCCAGCAGTTTAACAGGGGCACCCGGGGAGCTGTTTTTT	.	TRBJ2-2	TRBD1	TRBV27
CASSYAQGGRTEAFF	TGTGCCAGCAGTTACGCACAGGGTGGGCGGACTGAAGCTTTCTTT	once	TRBJ1-1	.	TRBV6-6
CASSDFSAGLAGNEQFF	TGTGCCAGCAGTGATTTTTCTGCGGGACTAGCTGGCAATGAGCAGTTCTTC	.	TRBJ2-1	TRBD2	TRBV6-1